This T cell receptor (beta chain) was observed in a study of shared clonotypes between healthy human individuals. Assay used: immunoSEQ multiplex PCR; TCRdb lists only in-frame clones, some missing. The sample lists hundreds of thousands of clones; roughly 96% were seen once. The study enrolled healthy HIV-negative adults without recent acute infections or vaccinations as donors. CDR1 and CDR2 from the germline V gene are SGHNT and YENEEA. Trimming cost V 1 base and J 6 bases, with 14 bases left between them. This CDR3 comprises 15 residues. The TCR originated in a man aged 30-40 years in good health. The specimen was memory CD8+ T cells sorted from blood. Sample subset: CD45RO+ cells pooled with CCR7-negative TemRA cells. The chain employs TRBV11-3 and TRBJ2-3; D gene ambiguous. Here the CDR3 DNA reads TGTGCCAGCAGCTTAGGAGATCCGGGCCCGGATACGCAGTATTTT. Its translation is CASSLGDPGPDTQYF.